This entry lists 14 T cell receptor beta chains sequenced from one sample in a study of blood T cell repertoires in COVID-19. Clones were sequenced by immunoSEQ multiplex PCR, and TCRdb holds only the in-frame ones, with some missing. The profile shows 140,000 to 150,000 clones, around nine tenths of them singletons. Sequencing used peripheral blood. Receptors originate from a human donor in a cohort sampled during active COVID-19.

This chain joins TRBV19 and TRBJ2-7, with TRBD1 matching over 8 bases. CDR1 and CDR2 (germline): LNHDA, SQIVND (reference sequence). CDR3 length: 12 amino acids. J was trimmed by 4 bases and V by 9 bases; bases with no gene match: 5. The CDR3 sequence: CASGQGFYEQYF. In nucleotides, the CDR3 is TGTGCCAGCGGACAGGGATTTTACGAGCAGTACTTC.

The V call is TRBV6-5, the J call TRBJ1-2, with D possibly matching TRBD1 (5 bases). Germline CDR1 is MNHEY and CDR2 is SVGAGI. The CDR3 covers 14 residues. Trimming removed 10 bases from V and 3 bases from J, with 18 bases in between. This CDR3 is CATRDWLLDYGYTF. CDR3 nucleotides: TGTGCCACCAGGGACTGGCTGCTTGACTATGGCTACACCTTC.

This clone was recorded a few times. The chain couples TRBV30 to TRBJ2-6; 7 nucleotides agree with TRBD1. Trimming took 8 bases from V and 1 from J; bases not matched to a gene: 8. This CDR3 has 15 residues. Germline V gene sequence: CDR1 GTSNPN, CDR2 SVGIG (reference sequence). CDR3 in amino acids: CAETKGASGANVLTF. Written as DNA, the CDR3 is TGTGCCGAGACGAAGGGGGCGTCTGGGGCCAACGTCCTGACTTTC.

The V call is TRBV29-1, the J call TRBJ2-5; perhaps TRBD1 as D (6 bases). CDR1 SQVTM and CDR2 ANQGSEA come from the germline V gene. This CDR3 spans 12 amino acids. V shed 7 bases and J shed 5 bases, with 14 bases lying between them. The CDR3 sequence is CSARQVRETQYF. The DNA of the CDR3 is TGCAGCGCCCGACAGGTTCGGGAGACCCAGTACTTC. Looking up the rest from reference TRBV29-1 and TRBJ2-5 gives the full variable domain: SAVISQKPSRDICQRGTSLTIQCQVDSQVTMMFWYRQQPGQSLTLIATANQGSEATYESGFVIDKFPISRPNLTFSTLTVSNMSPEDSSIYLCSARQVRETQYFGPGTRLLVL.

The chain joins TRBV6-5 to TRBJ2-3, with 10 bases matching TRBD2. The CDR3 has 15 amino acids. Germline trimming cut 5 bases from V and 1 base from J; bases unmatched to any gene: 3. The germline CDR1 and CDR2 sequences are MNHEY and SVGAGI. CDR3: CASSPGTSGTDTQYF. Written as DNA, the CDR3 is TGTGCCAGCAGTCCCGGGACTAGCGGCACAGATACGCAGTATTTT.

The V and J genes are TRBV7-8 and TRBJ1-4, with 9 bases identical to TRBD1. Germline-derived CDR1 and CDR2 are SGHVS and FQNEAQ. This CDR3 region has 16 residues. Unmatched junction bases numbered 4, after V lost 4 bases and J lost 1 base. CDR3 sequence reads: CASSWDRELTNEKLFF. The CDR3 nucleotides read TGTGCCAGCAGCTGGGACAGGGAGCTAACTAATGAAAAACTGTTTTTT.

The table lists this clone with a few counts. The chain uses TRBV3-1 (or the pseudogene TRBV3-2) and TRBJ2-7; D unresolved. V lost 0 bases and J lost 0, with 6 bases in between. The CDR3 loop spans 14 amino acids. Germline V gene data show CDR1 as LGHDT and CDR2 as YNNKEL (reference sequence). The CDR3 region has the DNA TGTGCCAGCAGCCAAGATCGGAGCTCCTACGAGCAGTACTTC. Translating it yields CASSQDRSSYEQYF.

The chain is built from TRBV6-2 or TRBV6-3 and TRBJ1-2; 8 bases match TRBD1. This CDR3 spans 15 amino acids. Germline V gene sequence: CDR1 MNHEY, CDR2 SVGEGT. V gave up 6 bases and J gave up 7 bases; unmatched junction bases: 13. Here the CDR3 DNA reads TGTGCCAGCAGCCATCGGACAGGGAGTCTTAGTGGCTACACCTTC. As protein: CASSHRTGSLSGYTF.

J is TRBJ2-7 and V is TRBV6-5, with 9 positions matching TRBD2. This CDR3 is 15 amino acids long. Per germline, CDR1 MNHEY and CDR2 SVGAGI. Trimming cost V 1 base and J 6 bases; bases outside gene matches: 7. CDR3 bases: TGTGCCAGCAGTTACTGGAGCGGGAGGAGGTTCGAGCAGTACTTC. This translates into CASSYWSGRRFEQYF.

This clone occurred once. The chain recombines TRBV11-2 with TRBJ2-1; D is uncertain. There are 18 residues in the CDR3. Trimming stripped 5 bases from V and 1 base from J, with 21 bases between. The germline CDR1 and CDR2 sequences are SGHAT and FQNNGV. The CDR3 DNA follows: TGTGCCAGCAGCCGGCCGGTGGTCGGGTACACTTCCTACAATGAGCAGTTCTTC. As protein: CASSRPVVGYTSYNEQFF.

The chain uses TRBV28 and TRBJ1-5; 7 nucleotides agree with TRBD1. V lost 4 bases and J lost 3; bases outside the gene matches: 15. In germline, CDR1 is MDHEN, CDR2 SYDVKM. This CDR3 comprises 18 residues. CDR3 residues: CASSSLTGPVPPNQPQHF. The CDR3 DNA reads as TGTGCCAGCAGTTCGTTGACAGGGCCCGTCCCCCCCAATCAGCCCCAGCATTTT.

The chain joins TRBV28 to TRBJ1-6, with 7 positions matching TRBD1. The CDR3 is made up of 16 amino acids. V shed 4 bases and J 1 base; nucleotides not matched to a gene: 4. Looked up from germline, CDR1 is MDHEN and CDR2 is SYDVKM. The CDR3 DNA reads TGTGCCAGCAGTTCAAGGGGGCTTTCCTATAATTCACCCCTCCACTTT. Encoded protein: CASSSRGLSYNSPLHF.

This clone was counted only a few times. J is TRBJ2-3 and V is TRBV10-3, with 14 bases lining up with TRBD2. This CDR3 contains 21 residues. The germline V gene encodes CDR1 ENHRY and CDR2 SYGVKD. J was trimmed by 4 bases and V by 3 bases; bases with no gene match: 18. DNA of the CDR3: TGTGCCATCAGTGAAGGTCTAAGACTAGCGGGGGGGCCGATTTTCCCAGATACGCAGTATTTT. This encodes CAISEGLRLAGGPIFPDTQYF.

This chain joins TRBV9 and TRBJ2-3; a possible D gene is TRBD1 (7 bases). The CDR3 spans 17 residues. Trimming left V 0 bases short and J 0 bases short, with 14 bases between. Germline V gives CDR1 SGDLS, CDR2 YYNGEE. The CDR3 sequence: CASSVEGAGTSTDTQYF. The CDR3 coding sequence is TGTGCCAGCAGCGTAGAGGGGGCCGGGACTAGCACAGATACGCAGTATTTT.